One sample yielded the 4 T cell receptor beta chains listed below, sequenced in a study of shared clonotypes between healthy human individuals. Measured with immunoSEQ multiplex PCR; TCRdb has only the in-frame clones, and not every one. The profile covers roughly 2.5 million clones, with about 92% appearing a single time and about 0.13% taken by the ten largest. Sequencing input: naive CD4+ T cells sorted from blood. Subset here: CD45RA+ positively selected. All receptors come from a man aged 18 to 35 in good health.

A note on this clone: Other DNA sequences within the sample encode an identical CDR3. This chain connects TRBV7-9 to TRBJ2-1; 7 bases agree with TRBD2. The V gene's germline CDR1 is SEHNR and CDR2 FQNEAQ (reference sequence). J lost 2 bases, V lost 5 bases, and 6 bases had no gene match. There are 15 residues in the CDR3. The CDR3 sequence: CASSPTGGAYNEQFF. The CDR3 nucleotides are TGTGCCAGCAGCCCTACTGGGGGGGCCTACAATGAGCAGTTCTTC.

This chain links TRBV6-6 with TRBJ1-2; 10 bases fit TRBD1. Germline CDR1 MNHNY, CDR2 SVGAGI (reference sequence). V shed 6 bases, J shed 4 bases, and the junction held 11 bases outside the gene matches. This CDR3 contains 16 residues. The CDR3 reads CASRSRDRGEGYGYTF. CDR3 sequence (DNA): TGTGCCAGCAGGTCCCGGGACAGGGGTGAGGGCTATGGCTACACCTTC.

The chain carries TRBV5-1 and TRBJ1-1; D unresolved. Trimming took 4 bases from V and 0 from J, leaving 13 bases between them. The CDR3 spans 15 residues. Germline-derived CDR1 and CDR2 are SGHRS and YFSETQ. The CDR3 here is CASSPLSGVNTEAFF. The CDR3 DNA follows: TGCGCCAGCAGCCCTCTCTCCGGGGTGAACACTGAAGCTTTCTTT.

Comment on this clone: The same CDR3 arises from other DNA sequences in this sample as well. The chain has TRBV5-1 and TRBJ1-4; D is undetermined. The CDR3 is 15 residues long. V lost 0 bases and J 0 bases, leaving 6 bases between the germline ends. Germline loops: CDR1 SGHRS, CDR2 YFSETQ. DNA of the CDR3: TGCGCCAGCAGCTTGGAAGCTGCAACTAATGAAAAACTGTTTTTT. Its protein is CASSLEAATNEKLFF.